This T cell receptor beta chain was identified during a study of cytomegalovirus exposure and HLA in healthy donors. Study overall: An early release of data contained 75 million to 100 million unique TCRs, which came from HLA-typed donors. Genetic ancestry analysis placed under 90% of the 400 or so donors that were genotyped in the Caucasian-associated cluster. Study-wide findings and caveats: Reported results showed that the classifier diagnosed cytomegalovirus status with high specificity and sensitivity. There were 150 to 200 TCR beta chains listed as cytomegalovirus-associated.

A word on this clone: Its specificity is unknown.

V was clipped by 3 bases and J by 4 bases, with 6 bases between them. CDR1 is SNHLY and CDR2 is FYNNEI in the germline V gene. The CDR3 spans 13 residues. Primers included in the PCR were 60 Vbeta and 13 Jbeta primers. Some clones are missing from TCRdb's copy, which holds only in-frame ones; the method was immunoSEQ multiplex PCR. The sample features about 200,000 clones, with approximately 0.74% in its top ten. Sequences were obtained from PBMCs. This clonotype originated in a boy aged 5-17 years in good health and CMV-seronegative. The chain couples TRBV2 to TRBJ2-2, with D unclear. The CDR3 sequence: CASSDSGTGELFF. CDR3 DNA sequence: TGTGCCAGCAGTGATTCGGGCACCGGGGAGCTGTTTTTT.